Listed below are T cell receptor beta chains from one sample, sequenced in a study of regulatory T cells in long-lasting Graves disease. TCRdb used MiXCR to reprocess the multiplex PCR reads, holding one entry per CDR3 protein. The sample contains roughly 300,000 distinct CDR3 sequences, less than 20% of which appear only once. Sequences were derived from peripheral blood mononuclear cells (PBMCs), sampled when the disease was refractory, from a patient treated with antithyroid drugs. The receptor set was obtained from a female donor with Graves disease. Each CDR3 is given with its conserved first and last residue. The D gene is left open where the match is weak. Not every row has a clone size; where given, it reads once, few, many or a size class.

J gene: TRBJ2-7; V gene: TRBV2; clone size: many; D gene: NA; CDR3 DNA: TGTGCCAGCACCAAAATTTTGGCGTCCTACGAGCAGTACTTC; CDR3 protein: CASTKILASYEQYF
J gene: TRBJ2-5; V gene: TRBV7-9; clone size: few; D gene: TRBD2; CDR3 DNA: TGTGCCAGCAGCCCCTTTGGTAGCGGGATTCAAGAGACCCAGTACTTC; CDR3 protein: CASSPFGSGIQETQYF
J gene: TRBJ2-5; V gene: TRBV7-8; clone size: few; D gene: NA; CDR3 DNA: TGTGCCAGCAGCTTAAGGGCGGAGTTAAGGTTCGGGGAGACCCAGTACTTC; CDR3 protein: CASSLRAELRFGETQYF
J gene: TRBJ1-5; V gene: TRBV5-1; clone size: NA; D gene: NA; CDR3 DNA: TGCGCCAGCAGCTTGGATGAGGGTAGCAATCAGCCCCAGCATTTT; CDR3 protein: CASSLDEGSNQPQHF
J gene: TRBJ2-5; V gene: TRBV7-9; clone size: few; D gene: TRBD1; CDR3 DNA: TGTGCCAGCAGCGCAGGGGGAGAGACCCAGTACTTC; CDR3 protein: CASSAGGETQYF
J gene: TRBJ1-6; V gene: TRBV7-9; clone size: few; D gene: NA; CDR3 DNA: TGTGCCAGCAGCTTCGCCTGGAGGGATAATTCACCCCTCCACTTT; CDR3 protein: CASSFAWRDNSPLHF
J gene: TRBJ1-3; V gene: TRBV28; clone size: few; D gene: NA; CDR3 DNA: TGTGCCAGCAGTTTATTGACCCTGAGGATCCCGACCTCTGGAAACACCATATATTTT; CDR3 protein: CASSLLTLRIPTSGNTIYF
J gene: TRBJ2-6; V gene: TRBV12-3/TRBV12-4; clone size: many; D gene: TRBD1; CDR3 DNA: TGTGCCAGCAGTCCAGGGGGCGCAGCTGGGGCCAACGTCCTGACTTTC; CDR3 protein: CASSPGGAAGANVLTF
J gene: TRBJ1-4; V gene: TRBV28; clone size: many; D gene: NA; CDR3 DNA: TGTGCCAGCAGTGACCAGGACAGACTCTCAACTAATGAAAAACTGTTTTTT; CDR3 protein: CASSDQDRLSTNEKLFF
J gene: TRBJ2-2; V gene: TRBV6-1; clone size: NA; D gene: TRBD2; CDR3 DNA: TGTGCCAGCAAGGGACTAGCGGGGGGGAACACCGGGGAGCTGTTTTTT; CDR3 protein: CASKGLAGGNTGELFF
J gene: TRBJ1-1; V gene: TRBV30; clone size: few; D gene: NA; CDR3 DNA: TGTGCCTGGAACAGGGTCACTGAAGCTTTCTTT; CDR3 protein: CAWNRVTEAFF
J gene: TRBJ2-1; V gene: TRBV11-2; clone size: NA; D gene: TRBD2; CDR3 DNA: TGTGCCAGCAGCTTAACTAGCGGGTTCTCCTACAATGAGCAGTTCTTC; CDR3 protein: CASSLTSGFSYNEQFF
J gene: TRBJ2-7; V gene: TRBV28; clone size: NA; D gene: NA; CDR3 DNA: TGTGCCAGCAGTTCGATGAACAGCTACGAGCAGTACTTC; CDR3 protein: CASSSMNSYEQYF
J gene: TRBJ2-5; V gene: TRBV10-2; clone size: NA; D gene: NA; CDR3 DNA: TGCGCCAGCAGTGAGTCACGAGAGACCCAGTACTTC; CDR3 protein: CASSESRETQYF
J gene: TRBJ2-5; V gene: TRBV2; clone size: many; D gene: TRBD2; CDR3 DNA: TGTGCCAGCAGTGATGAGGGGCGGGGGGGCCGAGAGACCCAGTACTTC; CDR3 protein: CASSDEGRGGRETQYF
J gene: TRBJ1-1; V gene: TRBV11-2; clone size: NA; D gene: TRBD1; CDR3 DNA: TGTGCCAGCAGCTTAACAGGGGGTAGCATGAACACTGAAGCTTTCTTT; CDR3 protein: CASSLTGGSMNTEAFF
J gene: TRBJ1-6; V gene: TRBV6-1; clone size: few; D gene: TRBD1; CDR3 DNA: TGTGCCAGCAGCCCCGGGACAGGGTCGTTAAACTATAATTCACCCCTCCACTTT; CDR3 protein: CASSPGTGSLNYNSPLHF
J gene: TRBJ1-1; V gene: TRBV10-3; clone size: NA; D gene: NA; CDR3 DNA: TGTGCCATCAGTGAAGGCCTGAACACTGAAGCTTTCTTT; CDR3 protein: CAISEGLNTEAFF
J gene: TRBJ1-6; V gene: TRBV7-8; clone size: NA; D gene: TRBD1; CDR3 DNA: TGTGCCAGCAGTATGGGACAGGGGATCGATTCACCCCTCCACTTT; CDR3 protein: CASSMGQGIDSPLHF
J gene: TRBJ1-5; V gene: TRBV4-1; clone size: NA; D gene: TRBD1; CDR3 DNA: TGCGCCAGCAGCCAGGACATACAGGGGCGACAGCCCCAGCATTTT; CDR3 protein: CASSQDIQGRQPQHF
J gene: TRBJ2-5; V gene: TRBV9; clone size: NA; D gene: TRBD2; CDR3 DNA: TGTGCCAGCAGCGGAGTAGCGGGAGTGCAAGAGACCCAGTACTTC; CDR3 protein: CASSGVAGVQETQYF
J gene: TRBJ2-7; V gene: TRBV3-1; clone size: many; D gene: NA; CDR3 DNA: TGTGCCAGCCGGGCTGCCTACGAGCAGTACTTC; CDR3 protein: CASRAAYEQYF
J gene: TRBJ1-1; V gene: TRBV5-5; clone size: NA; D gene: NA; CDR3 DNA: TGTGCCAGCAGCTTGGAGTTAGGCACTGAAGCTTTCTTT; CDR3 protein: CASSLELGTEAFF
J gene: TRBJ2-7; V gene: TRBV11-2; clone size: NA; D gene: NA; CDR3 DNA: TGTGCCAGCAGCCTCGGCCCGGCGGAGCAGTACTTC; CDR3 protein: CASSLGPAEQYF
J gene: TRBJ1-3; V gene: TRBV30; clone size: few; D gene: NA; CDR3 DNA: TGTGCCTGGGGCCCGGGGGCGGCCTCTGGAAACACCATATATTTT; CDR3 protein: CAWGPGAASGNTIYF
J gene: TRBJ1-2; V gene: TRBV12-3/TRBV12-4; clone size: many; D gene: NA; CDR3 DNA: TGTGCCAGCAGTCCCACCGGCAGGAAAGGAGGCTACACCTTC; CDR3 protein: CASSPTGRKGGYTF
J gene: TRBJ2-1; V gene: TRBV28; clone size: NA; D gene: TRBD2; CDR3 DNA: TGTGCCAGCAGTTTATTGTCTAGCGGGGGCTGGGGGGATGAGCAGTTCTTC; CDR3 protein: CASSLLSSGGWGDEQFF
J gene: TRBJ2-7; V gene: TRBV6-1; clone size: few; D gene: NA; CDR3 DNA: TGTGCCAGCAGACGACTAGGACCACCCACCACCTACGAGCAGTACTTC; CDR3 protein: CASRRLGPPTTYEQYF
J gene: TRBJ2-5; V gene: TRBV19; clone size: many; D gene: NA; CDR3 DNA: TGTGCCAGTAGTATAACCTCTTCGGGGACCCAGTACTTC; CDR3 protein: CASSITSSGTQYF